The 10 T cell receptor beta chains reported below all come from one sample, sequenced in a study of cytomegalovirus exposure and HLA in healthy donors. Clones were read by immunoSEQ multiplex PCR, and TCRdb kept only the in-frame ones, dropping some. The data contain tens of thousands of clones, approximately 93% of them singletons. The sequenced material came from PBMCs. The receptors were sampled from a woman aged 18-29 years in good health and CMV-seropositive.

V is TRBV6-1 and J is TRBJ1-3; TRBD1 might be the D (6 bases). V lost 3 bases and J lost 0, with 9 bases in between. Germline CDR1 reads MNHNS; CDR2 reads SASEGT. This CDR3 is built from 15 residues. The CDR3 DNA reads as TGTGCCAGCAGTGATACAGGGCTCTCTGGAAACACCATATATTTT. Its translation is CASSDTGLSGNTIYF.

As to this clone: This sample also contains other DNA sequences that code for the same CDR3. V and J are TRBV5-1 and TRBJ2-2, with a possible D match to TRBD1 (5 bases). The CDR3 covers 14 residues. Trimming removed 0 bases from V and 4 bases from J, with 7 bases in between. CDR1 SGHRS and CDR2 YFSETQ come from the germline V gene. CDR3 protein: CASSLADSTGELFF. The DNA of the CDR3 is TGCGCCAGCAGCTTGGCCGACAGCACCGGGGAGCTGTTTTTT. The full variable domain, rest sourced from reference TRBV5-1 and TRBJ2-2, is KAGVTQTPRYLIKTRGQQVTLSCSPISGHRSVSWYQQTPGQGLQFLFEYFSETQRNKGNFPGRFSGRQFSNSRSEMNVSTLELGDSALYLCASSLADSTGELFFGEGSRLTVL.

The V and J genes are TRBV5-4 and TRBJ1-3; D gene unclear. Germline V gene lookup returns CDR1 SGHNT and CDR2 YYREEE (reference sequence). The V end lost 1 base, the J end lost 0 bases, and 5 bases lay between the germline ends. This CDR3 comprises 14 residues. The CDR3 region is CASSLPSSGNTIYF. In DNA, the CDR3 is TGTGCCAGCAGCTTGCCGAGCTCTGGAAACACCATATATTTT.

The CDR3 loop is CASSPGQFGHEQYF. In DNA form, the CDR3 reads TGTGCCAGCAGCCCAGGACAGTTTGGCCACGAGCAGTACTTC. V is TRBV13 and J is TRBJ2-7; D perhaps matches TRBD1 (6 bases). This CDR3 is 14 amino acids long. V was clipped by 5 bases and J by 5 bases, with 16 bases between them. Germline V gene lookup returns CDR1 PRHDT and CDR2 FYEKMQ (reference sequence).

The J gene is TRBJ2-1, the V gene TRBV5-1, with D possibly matching TRBD1 (6 bases). The V and J ends lost 3 bases and 1 base respectively, with 11 bases between them. The CDR3 runs 15 residues. Germline lookup yields CDR1 SGHRS and CDR2 YFSETQ. In nucleotides, the CDR3 is TGCGCCAGCAGCTCCGGGACAAAATCCTACAATGAGCAGTTCTTC. It translates to CASSSGTKSYNEQFF.

The table lists this clone with a count of one. V gene TRBV5-4 combines with J gene TRBJ2-2, with 11 bases matching TRBD2. This CDR3 has 15 amino acids. Germline CDR1 is SGHNT and CDR2 is YYREEE (reference sequence). The V segment lost 4 bases and the J segment 5 bases; nucleotides outside the gene matches: 4. The DNA for the CDR3 is TGTGCCAGCAGCCCGGGACTAGCGGTGACCGGGGAGCTGTTTTTT. This codes for CASSPGLAVTGELFF.

V usage is TRBV4-1 and J usage is TRBJ1-5; D is perhaps TRBD1 (6 bases). The CDR3 is made up of 15 amino acids. Germline CDR1 is MGHRA and CDR2 is YSYEKL. V was clipped by 3 bases and J by 6 bases, with 15 bases between them. The CDR3 region has the DNA TGCGCCAGCAGCCAGGTCCAGGGGTTTGTTCAGCCCCAGCATTTT. Translating it yields CASSQVQGFVQPQHF.

V usage is TRBV13 and J usage is TRBJ1-5, with no clear D. Per the germline V gene, CDR1 is PRHDT and CDR2 is FYEKMQ (reference sequence). V was shortened by 3 bases and J by 5 bases, with 5 bases between the two germline ends. This CDR3 comprises 12 residues. CDR3 loop: CASSFRDQPQHF. The CDR3 DNA is TGTGCCAGCAGCTTCCGCGATCAGCCCCAGCATTTT.

The chain links TRBV5-1 to TRBJ2-1; 10 nucleotides line up with TRBD1. This CDR3 is 16 amino acids long. The V gene's germline CDR1 is SGHRS and CDR2 YFSETQ. Trimming took 1 base from V and 8 from J; bases not matched to a gene: 9. DNA of the CDR3: TGCGCCAGCAGCTTGACTGGACAGGGGGTTTCTGATGAGCAGTTCTTC. It is translated as CASSLTGQGVSDEQFF.

The chain combines TRBV14 with TRBJ2-2, with 9 bases matching TRBD2. The CDR3 contains 19 residues. V dropped 0 bases and J dropped 5; count of bases not matched to a gene: 13. Germline V gives CDR1 SGHDN, CDR2 FVKESK. In nucleotides, the CDR3 is TGTGCCAGCAGCCAAGAAGGCAAGGGCGGGAGGGCCGCGACCGGGGAGCTGTTTTTT. Its translation: CASSQEGKGGRAATGELFF. The whole variable domain, filled in from reference TRBV14 and TRBJ2-2, reads EAGVTQFPSHSVIEKGQTVTLRCDPISGHDNLYWYRRVMGKEIKFLLHFVKESKQDESGMPNNRFLAERTGGTYSTLKVQPAELEDSGVYFCASSQEGKGGRAATGELFFGEGSRLTVL.